The rows below give T cell receptor beta chains drawn from one sample of a study of T-cell reconstitution after alpha-beta-depleted transplantation in children. TCRdb reprocessed the PCR reads via MiXCR and lists one record per CDR3 protein. The sample lists around 800,000 distinct CDR3 sequences, roughly 16% seen once, with approximately 5% in the top ten. Sample: PBMCs, mostly from graft donor cells, taken 360 days after TCRalphabeta/CD19-depleted stem cell transplant. The receptors derive from a male patient aged 10-17 years who had a stem cell transplant for acute lymphoblastic leukemia, so the T cells may come from the graft donor. Both conserved end residues are part of each CDR3. D genes are given only for firm matches. Clone size is shown for a subset of rows, as once, few, many or a class of expanded clone.

clone_size	d_call	v_call	j_call	cdr3_nt	cdr3_aa
few	NA	TRBV20-1	TRBJ2-7	TGCAGTGCTGACCGCTCCGGGCCCTACTTGGAGCAGTACTTC	CSADRSGPYLEQYF
many	TRBD2	TRBV29-1	TRBJ2-3	TGCAGCGTTGCTCCCCTAGCGGGAGAGAGAGATACGCAGTATTTT	CSVAPLAGERDTQYF
NA	NA	TRBV20-1	TRBJ1-1	TGCAGTGCTAGCTGGGGCCTAGGGACTGAAGCTTTCTTT	CSASWGLGTEAFF
few	NA	TRBV12-3/TRBV12-4	TRBJ2-7	TGTGCCAGCGGGAGATCAATCTACGAGCAGTACTTC	CASGRSIYEQYF
NA	TRBD2	TRBV5-1	TRBJ2-7	TGCGCCAGCAGCACGGGGACTAGCGGAGTCTACGAGCAGTACTTC	CASSTGTSGVYEQYF
NA	NA	TRBV20-1	TRBJ2-7	TGCAGTGCTAGATCCAACAGGGACCCGACCTACGAGCAGTACTTC	CSARSNRDPTYEQYF
few	NA	TRBV5-1	TRBJ1-1	TGCGCCAGCAGCTTCGGGCCCGAAGCTTTCTTT	CASSFGPEAFF
many	TRBD1	TRBV4-2	TRBJ1-2	TGTGCCAGCAGCCAAGATATTCGGACAGGGGGCAACTATGGCTACACCTTC	CASSQDIRTGGNYGYTF
few	TRBD1	TRBV4-1	TRBJ1-5	TGCGCCAGCAGCGACAGGGCTGGGGTCGAAAGCAATCAGCCCCAGCATTTT	CASSDRAGVESNQPQHF
NA	TRBD2	TRBV5-6	TRBJ2-1	TGTGCCAGCAGCTTGCGGACTAGAGGGAGCAATGAGCAGTTCTTC	CASSLRTRGSNEQFF
NA	NA	TRBV5-1	TRBJ2-7	TGCGCCAGCAGCTTGGGCAGGGATGAGACCTACGAGCAGTACTTC	CASSLGRDETYEQYF
NA	TRBD2	TRBV28	TRBJ2-3	TGTGCCAGCAGACCCGTGGGGGGGGAGCGAACGCAGTATTTT	CASRPVGGERTQYF
NA	NA	TRBV3-1	TRBJ1-5	TGTGCCAGCAGCCAAGGCTGGATGGGGGGCAATCAGCCCCAGCATTTT	CASSQGWMGGNQPQHF
few	TRBD1	TRBV2	TRBJ2-1	TGTGCCAGCAATACAGGGGGCTACAATGAGCAGTTCTTC	CASNTGGYNEQFF
NA	TRBD1	TRBV7-2	TRBJ2-4	TGTGCCAGCAGCTTAGCTTGGTACGTAGGGACAGCGAGCATTCAGTACTTC	CASSLAWYVGTASIQYF
few	NA	TRBV11-2	TRBJ1-4	TGTGCCAGCAGCCCAATAGGACCTCAAAGGGGTGAAAAACTGTTTTTT	CASSPIGPQRGEKLFF
few	TRBD2	TRBV29-1	TRBJ2-5	TGCAGCGTTGAAACCTCGGGAGGGCAAGAGACCCAGTACTTC	CSVETSGGQETQYF
few	NA	TRBV4-1	TRBJ2-3	TGCGCCAGCACGAAACAGGGAGGTACAAGCACAGATACGCAGTATTTT	CASTKQGGTSTDTQYF
few	TRBD2	TRBV7-9	TRBJ2-1	TGTGCCAGCAGCTTGGGATCGGGCGGGAGGGCCTTTGAGCAGTTCTTC	CASSLGSGGRAFEQFF
many	TRBD1	TRBV5-1	TRBJ2-5	TGCGCCAGCAGCCCAGATGGGGACAGCCTTTGGTACCAAGAGACCCAGTACTTC	CASSPDGDSLWYQETQYF
NA	NA	TRBV10-1	TRBJ2-7	TGCGCCAGCAGTTCTACTGGCACCGGGACAAGCCATCCCTACGAGCAGTACTTC	CASSSTGTGTSHPYEQYF
few	NA	TRBV20-1	TRBJ1-4	TGCAGTGCGAGGGTCCGAAATGAAAAACTGTTTTTT	CSARVRNEKLFF
few	NA	TRBV2	TRBJ2-7	TGTGCCAGCAGCGGAGGAGGCGGAAACCCTTACGAGCAGTACTTC	CASSGGGGNPYEQYF
few	TRBD2	TRBV4-2	TRBJ2-3	TGTGCCAGCAGCCCCAGCGTCCTGCGGGAGGCGCGCACAGATACGCAGTATTTT	CASSPSVLREARTDTQYF
NA	TRBD2	TRBV11-2	TRBJ2-1	TGTGCCAGCAGCCCAGGGGCTAGCGGGAGGGCCTACACCAATGAGCAGTTCTTC	CASSPGASGRAYTNEQFF
NA	TRBD2	TRBV7-6	TRBJ2-2	TGTGCCAGCAGCTTGTTGACTAGCGGGAGTTCCTACACCGGGGAGCTGTTTTTT	CASSLLTSGSSYTGELFF
few	NA	TRBV5-4	TRBJ1-1	TGTGCCAGCAGCTTTGCGCCTATGAACACTGAAGCTTTCTTT	CASSFAPMNTEAFF
few	NA	TRBV5-1	TRBJ2-2	TGCGCCAGCAGCTTGGTTCCAGGATCCACCGGGGAGCTGTTTTTT	CASSLVPGSTGELFF
NA	NA	TRBV30	TRBJ2-1	TGTGCCTGGAGTGGACAGTACAATGAGCAGTTCTTC	CAWSGQYNEQFF
few	NA	TRBV5-6	TRBJ2-7	TGTGCCAGCAGCTTAACAGGAGGCAGCCTCTACGAGCAGTACTTC	CASSLTGGSLYEQYF
many	NA	TRBV6-1	TRBJ2-3	TGTGCCAGCAGGGCCCCCCTCACAGATACGCAGTATTTT	CASRAPLTDTQYF
few	TRBD1	TRBV29-1	TRBJ1-4	TGCAGCGTTGGGGTGGACAGGGCTCGCGAAAAACTGTTTTTT	CSVGVDRAREKLFF
few	NA	TRBV7-9	TRBJ2-3	TGTGCCAGCAGCTCCCCAAACTTCGCGTGGAACACAGATACGCAGTATTTT	CASSSPNFAWNTDTQYF
NA	NA	TRBV18	TRBJ2-2	TGTGCCAGCTCACCTTATACGACAAGTGTGGACACCGGGGAGCTGTTTTTT	CASSPYTTSVDTGELFF
NA	TRBD1	TRBV5-5	TRBJ2-5	TGTGCCAGCAGCATTTATACAGGGGGCAATTGGTTAGAGACCCAGTACTTC	CASSIYTGGNWLETQYF
NA	NA	TRBV5-1	TRBJ2-5	TGCGCCAGCAGCCCCTTTGAGGTACAAGAGACCCAGTACTTC	CASSPFEVQETQYF
NA	TRBD1	TRBV29-1	TRBJ1-1	TGCAGCCCATGGTGTAGGGGGCGTTGGGTGAACACTGAAGCTTTCTTT	CSPWCRGRWVNTEAFF
few	NA	TRBV14	TRBJ1-4	TGTGCCAGCAGCGGGGCGTTTAATGAAAAACTGTTTTTT	CASSGAFNEKLFF
NA	NA	TRBV12-3/TRBV12-4	TRBJ2-2	TGTGCCAGCAGTTTAAACCTCCTTCCGGGCCCCGGGGAGCTGTTTTTT	CASSLNLLPGPGELFF
many	NA	TRBV29-1	TRBJ1-2	TGCAGCATTCCGGGACCGGGCTACACCTTC	CSIPGPGYTF
few	NA	TRBV7-9	TRBJ2-3	TGTGCCAGCAGCTACTTCGGCAGCACAGATACGCAGTATTTT	CASSYFGSTDTQYF
NA	NA	TRBV5-4	TRBJ2-7	TGTGCCACCACCCAAGGACAGACCTACGAGCAGTACTTC	CATTQGQTYEQYF
NA	NA	TRBV12-3/TRBV12-4	TRBJ2-1	TGTGCCAGCAGTCTTGGCCGGGGGGCGGGAGTGGCCGGCGACAATGAGCAGTTCTTC	CASSLGRGAGVAGDNEQFF
NA	NA	TRBV10-3	TRBJ2-3	TGTGCCACCGGGGACAGACGGGGACTAACAGTCACAGATACGCAGTATTTT	CATGDRRGLTVTDTQYF
NA	TRBD1	TRBV3-1	TRBJ1-4	TGTGCCACCTCCCACCACAGGGGCGCGGCTAATGAAAAACTGTTTTTT	CATSHHRGAANEKLFF
many	NA	TRBV5-1	TRBJ2-5	TGCGCCAGCAGCTTGACCCCGGGACTTACCCAAGAGACCCAGTACTTC	CASSLTPGLTQETQYF
many	TRBD1	TRBV20-1	TRBJ2-7	TGCAGTGCTATGACAGGGGAAGACTACGAGCAGTACTTC	CSAMTGEDYEQYF
few	NA	TRBV5-1	TRBJ2-1	TGCGCCAGCAGCCGCACCTCAGGAGAACTCTACAATGAGCAGTTCTTC	CASSRTSGELYNEQFF